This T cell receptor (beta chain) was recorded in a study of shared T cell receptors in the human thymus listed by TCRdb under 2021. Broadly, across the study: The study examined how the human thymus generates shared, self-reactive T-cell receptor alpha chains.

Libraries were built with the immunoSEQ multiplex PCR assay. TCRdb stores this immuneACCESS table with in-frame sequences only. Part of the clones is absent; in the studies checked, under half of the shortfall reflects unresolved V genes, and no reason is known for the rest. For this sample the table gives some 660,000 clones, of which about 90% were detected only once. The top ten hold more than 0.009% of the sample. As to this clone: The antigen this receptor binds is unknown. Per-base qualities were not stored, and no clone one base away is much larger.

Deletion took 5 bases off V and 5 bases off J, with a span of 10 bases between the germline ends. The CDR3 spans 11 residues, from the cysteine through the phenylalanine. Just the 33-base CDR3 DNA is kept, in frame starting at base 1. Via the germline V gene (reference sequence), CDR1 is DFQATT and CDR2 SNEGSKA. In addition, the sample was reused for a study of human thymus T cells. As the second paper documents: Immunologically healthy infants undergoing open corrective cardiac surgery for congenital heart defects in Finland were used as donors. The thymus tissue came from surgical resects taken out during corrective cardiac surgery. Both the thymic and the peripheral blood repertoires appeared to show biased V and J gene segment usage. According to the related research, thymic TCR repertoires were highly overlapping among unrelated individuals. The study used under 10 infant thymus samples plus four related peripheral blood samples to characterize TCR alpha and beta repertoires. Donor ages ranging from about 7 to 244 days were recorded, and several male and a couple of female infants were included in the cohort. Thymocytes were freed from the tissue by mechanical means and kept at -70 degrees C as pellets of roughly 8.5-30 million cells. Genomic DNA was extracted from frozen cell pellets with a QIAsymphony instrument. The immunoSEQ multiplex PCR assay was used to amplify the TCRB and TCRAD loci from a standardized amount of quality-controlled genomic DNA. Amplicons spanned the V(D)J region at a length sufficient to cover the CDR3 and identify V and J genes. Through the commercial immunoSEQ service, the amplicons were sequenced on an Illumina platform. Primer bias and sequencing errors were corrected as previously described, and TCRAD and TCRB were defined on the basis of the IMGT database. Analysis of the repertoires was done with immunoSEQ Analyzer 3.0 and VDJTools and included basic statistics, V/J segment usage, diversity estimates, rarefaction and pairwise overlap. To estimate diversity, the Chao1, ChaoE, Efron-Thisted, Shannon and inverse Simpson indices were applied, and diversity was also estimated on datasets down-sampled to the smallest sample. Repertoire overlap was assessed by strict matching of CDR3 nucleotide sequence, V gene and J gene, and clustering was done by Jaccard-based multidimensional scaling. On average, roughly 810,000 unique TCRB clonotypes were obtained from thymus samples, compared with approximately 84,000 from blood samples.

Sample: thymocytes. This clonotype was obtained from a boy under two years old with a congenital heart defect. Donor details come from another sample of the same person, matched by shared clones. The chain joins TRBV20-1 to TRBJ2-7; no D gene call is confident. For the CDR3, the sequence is CSAPLGDEQYF. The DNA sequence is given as TGCAGTGCTCCCCTCGGAGACGAGCAGTACTTC.